These 11 T cell receptor beta chains were all obtained from the same sample, sequenced in a study of shared clonotypes between healthy human individuals. Repertoires were generated with immunoSEQ multiplex PCR, while TCRdb's copy carries only in-frame clones and drops some. The table records under 2.5 million clones, 85% to 95% of them present only once. Sequenced input: naive CD4+ T cells from PBMCs. Described subset: CD45RA+ positively selected. Every receptor here comes from a man between 18 and 35 years old in good health. Some clones in this sample may be carry-over from other donors' samples.

CDR3 coding DNA: TGTGCCAGCAGTGAATGGGACCTTCCTTCAGGTGAGCAGTTCTTC. It yields the protein CASSEWDLPSGEQFF. The chain is built from TRBV6-1 and TRBJ2-1; D may match TRBD1 or TRBD2 (5 bases each). The V gene lost 2 bases and the J gene lost 9 bases, with 17 bases spanning the gap. CDR1 and CDR2 (germline): MNHNS, SASEGT. This CDR3 comprises 15 residues.

The V gene is TRBV7-9, the J gene TRBJ2-5; a weak D match, TRBD2 (6 bases). Germline CDR1 and CDR2: SEHNR and FQNEAQ (reference sequence). This CDR3 has 14 amino acids. V was trimmed by 4 bases and J by 5 bases, leaving 14 bases between them. The CDR3 sequence is CASSYVTGDETQYF. CDR3 DNA sequence: TGTGCCAGCAGCTATGTTACGGGAGATGAGACCCAGTACTTC.

The rearrangement uses TRBV11-2 and TRBJ2-2, with a weak D call TRBD1 (5 bases). Germline lookup yields CDR1 SGHAT and CDR2 FQNNGV. V gave up 8 bases and J gave up 2 bases, with 21 bases separating them. The length of the CDR3 is 17 residues. This CDR3 reads CASLLGRAGPNTGELFF. The CDR3 nucleotides are TGTGCCAGCCTCTTAGGACGGGCAGGGCCAAACACCGGGGAGCTGTTTTTT. Drawing the rest from reference TRBV11-2 and TRBJ2-2, the complete variable domain is EAGVAQSPRYKIIEKRQSVAFWCNPISGHATLYWYQQILGQGPKLLIQFQNNGVVDDSQLPKDRFSAERLKGVDSTLKIQPAKLEDSAVYLCASLLGRAGPNTGELFFGEGSRLTVL.

The chain links TRBV28 to TRBJ1-4; the D gene is possibly TRBD1 (5 bases). Trimming shortened V by 4 bases and J by 6 bases, and 12 bases separated the two germline ends. The CDR3 loop spans 14 amino acids. Germline CDR1 reads MDHEN; CDR2 reads SYDVKM. The chain's CDR3 is CASSSTAPHEKLFF. The CDR3 DNA reads TGTGCCAGCAGTTCGACAGCACCCCATGAAAAACTGTTTTTT.

The chain is built from TRBV18 and TRBJ2-7, with D possibly being TRBD2 (7 bases). V gave up 6 bases and J gave up 3 bases, with 15 bases separating them. This CDR3 has 14 amino acids. Germline CDR1 and CDR2: KGHSH and LQKENI. CDR3 coding DNA: TGTGCCAGCTCTCTCGGGGGCGGGGGCTACGAGCAGTACTTC. Its translation: CASSLGGGGYEQYF.

The chain links TRBV10-2 to TRBJ1-3; a weak D match, TRBD1 (5 bases). V dropped 4 bases and J dropped 2 bases, with 9 bases sitting between them. CDR3 length equals 14 residues. CDR1 WSHSY and CDR2 SAAADI come from the germline V gene. CDR3 sequence reads: CASSAPGPGNTIYF. The CDR3 DNA reads TGCGCCAGCAGTGCCCCAGGGCCTGGAAACACCATATATTTT.

The V call is TRBV18, the J call TRBJ2-3; 10 bases fit TRBD2. V gave up 2 bases and J gave up 4 bases; unmatched junction bases: 6. Germline V gene lookup returns CDR1 KGHSH and CDR2 LQKENI. The CDR3 is made up of 16 amino acids. The CDR3 nucleotides are TGTGCCAGCTCACCAAGCCTAGCGGGAGCGGCAGATACGCAGTATTTT. This sequence encodes CASSPSLAGAADTQYF.

The chain links TRBV18 to TRBJ2-7; 11 bases line up with TRBD1. The length of the CDR3 is 14 residues. The V and J ends lost 5 bases and 6 bases, in that order; junction bases with no gene match: 6. From germline, CDR1 is KGHSH and CDR2 LQKENI. The CDR3 loop is CASSMGQGVFEQYF. The DNA for the CDR3 is TGTGCCAGCTCAATGGGACAGGGGGTGTTCGAGCAGTACTTC.

V is TRBV4-2 and J is TRBJ2-7, with a possible D match to TRBD2 (5 bases). V dropped 2 bases and J dropped 2 bases, with 13 bases sitting between them. Germline V gene sequence: CDR1 LGHNA, CDR2 YNFKEQ. The CDR3 loop spans 15 amino acids. The CDR3: CASSQRRLTPYEQYF. CDR3 bases: TGTGCCAGCAGCCAACGGAGGTTGACTCCCTACGAGCAGTACTTC.

The CDR3 nucleotides are TGCGCCAGCAGCCGGAGGACTAGCGGAGATTTACAGTTCTTC. It is translated as CASSRRTSGDLQFF. V gene TRBV4-1 combines with J gene TRBJ2-1; 10 bases fit TRBD2. Germline lookup yields CDR1 MGHRA and CDR2 YSYEKL. This CDR3 spans 14 amino acids. The V and J ends lost 4 bases and 13 bases, in that order; junction bases with no gene match: 10.

This clone has only one observation. The gene calls are TRBV29-1 and TRBJ2-7, with TRBD2 as a possible D gene (5 bases). CDR3 length: 13 residues. Trimming pared 4 bases from V and 3 bases from J, leaving 13 bases between. The germline V gene has CDR1 SQVTM and CDR2 ANQGSEA. The chain's CDR3 is CSVGWRSDYEQYF. The DNA for the CDR3 is TGCAGCGTTGGGTGGAGGTCTGACTACGAGCAGTACTTC.